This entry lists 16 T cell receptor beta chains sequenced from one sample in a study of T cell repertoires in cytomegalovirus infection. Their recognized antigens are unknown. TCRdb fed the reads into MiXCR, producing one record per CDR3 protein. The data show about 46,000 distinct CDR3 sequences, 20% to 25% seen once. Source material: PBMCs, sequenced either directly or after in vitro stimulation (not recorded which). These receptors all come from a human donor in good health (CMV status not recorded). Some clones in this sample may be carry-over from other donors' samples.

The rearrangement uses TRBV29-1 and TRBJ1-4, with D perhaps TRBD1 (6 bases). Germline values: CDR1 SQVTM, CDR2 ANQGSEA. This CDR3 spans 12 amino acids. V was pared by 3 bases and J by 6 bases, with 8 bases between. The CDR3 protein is CSVDGGDEKLFF. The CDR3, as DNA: TGCAGCGTTGATGGGGGCGATGAAAAACTGTTTTTT.

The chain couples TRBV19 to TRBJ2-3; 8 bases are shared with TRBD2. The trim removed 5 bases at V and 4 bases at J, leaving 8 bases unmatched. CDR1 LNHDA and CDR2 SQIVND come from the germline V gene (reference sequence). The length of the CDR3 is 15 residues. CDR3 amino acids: CASSSPGLVPDTQYF. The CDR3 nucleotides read TGTGCCAGTAGTTCCCCGGGACTAGTTCCAGATACGCAGTATTTT.

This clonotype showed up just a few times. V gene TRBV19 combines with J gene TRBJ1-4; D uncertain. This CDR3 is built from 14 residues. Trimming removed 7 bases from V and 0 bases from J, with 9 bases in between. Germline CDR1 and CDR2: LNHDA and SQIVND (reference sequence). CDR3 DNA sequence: TGTGCCAGTACCTTCCTAGCAACTAATGAAAAACTGTTTTTT. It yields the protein CASTFLATNEKLFF.

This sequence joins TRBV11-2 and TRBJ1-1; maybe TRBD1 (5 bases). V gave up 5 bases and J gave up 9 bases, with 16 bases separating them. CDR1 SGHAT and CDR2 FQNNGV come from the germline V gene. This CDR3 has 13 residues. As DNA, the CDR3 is TGTGCCAGCAGCCCGAGGATGGGGGATCAAGCTTTCTTT. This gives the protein CASSPRMGDQAFF.

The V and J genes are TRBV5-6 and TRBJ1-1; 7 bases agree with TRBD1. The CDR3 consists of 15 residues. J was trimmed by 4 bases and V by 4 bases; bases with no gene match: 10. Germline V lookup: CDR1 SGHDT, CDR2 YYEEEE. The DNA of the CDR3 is TGTGCCAGCAGCGCACCACAGGGGTATGGCACTGAAGCTTTCTTT. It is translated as CASSAPQGYGTEAFF.

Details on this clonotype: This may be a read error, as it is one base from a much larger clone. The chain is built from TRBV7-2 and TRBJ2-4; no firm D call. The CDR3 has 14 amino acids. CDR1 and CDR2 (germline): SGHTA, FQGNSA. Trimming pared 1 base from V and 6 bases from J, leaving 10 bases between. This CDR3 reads CASSLVRVGNIQYF. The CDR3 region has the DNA TGTGCCAGCAGCTTAGTCCGGGTCGGAAACATTCAGTACTTC.

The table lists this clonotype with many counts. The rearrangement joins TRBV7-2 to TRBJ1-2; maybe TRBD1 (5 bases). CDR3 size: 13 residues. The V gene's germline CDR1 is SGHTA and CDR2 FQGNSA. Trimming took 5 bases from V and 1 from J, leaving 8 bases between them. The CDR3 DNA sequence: TGTGCCAGCAGCCCCGACAGTAACTATGGCTACACCTTC. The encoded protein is CASSPDSNYGYTF.

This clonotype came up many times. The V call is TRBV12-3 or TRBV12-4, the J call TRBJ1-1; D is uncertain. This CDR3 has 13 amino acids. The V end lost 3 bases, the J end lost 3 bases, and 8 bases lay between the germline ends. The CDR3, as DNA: TGTGCCAGCAGTTTTCAGGAGGACACTGAAGCTTTCTTT. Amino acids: CASSFQEDTEAFF.

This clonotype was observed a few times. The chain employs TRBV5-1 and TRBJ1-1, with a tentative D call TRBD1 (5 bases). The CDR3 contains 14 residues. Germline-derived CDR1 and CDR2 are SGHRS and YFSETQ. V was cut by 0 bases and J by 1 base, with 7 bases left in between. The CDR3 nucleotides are TGCGCCAGCAGCTTGGGACAGCCGAACACTGAAGCTTTCTTT. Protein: CASSLGQPNTEAFF.

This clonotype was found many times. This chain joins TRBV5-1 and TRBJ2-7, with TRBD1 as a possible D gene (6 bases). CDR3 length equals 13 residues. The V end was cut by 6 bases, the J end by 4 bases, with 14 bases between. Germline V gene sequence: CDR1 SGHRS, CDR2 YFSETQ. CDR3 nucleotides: TGCGCCAGCACAAAACAGGGAACGTACGAGCAGTACTTC. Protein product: CASTKQGTYEQYF.

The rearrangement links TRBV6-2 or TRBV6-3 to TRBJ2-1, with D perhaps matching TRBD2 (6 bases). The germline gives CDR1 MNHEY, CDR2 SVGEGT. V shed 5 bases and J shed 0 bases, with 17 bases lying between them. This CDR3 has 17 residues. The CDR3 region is CASSRRLGAGSYNEQFF. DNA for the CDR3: TGTGCCAGCAGTCGACGACTAGGGGCCGGCTCCTACAATGAGCAGTTCTTC.

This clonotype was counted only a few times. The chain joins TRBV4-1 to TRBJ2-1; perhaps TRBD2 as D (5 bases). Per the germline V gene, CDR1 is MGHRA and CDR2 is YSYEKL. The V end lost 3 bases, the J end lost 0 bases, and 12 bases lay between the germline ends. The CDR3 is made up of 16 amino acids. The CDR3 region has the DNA TGCGCCAGCAGCCAGTACGAGCGGAGCTCCTACAATGAGCAGTTCTTC. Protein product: CASSQYERSSYNEQFF.

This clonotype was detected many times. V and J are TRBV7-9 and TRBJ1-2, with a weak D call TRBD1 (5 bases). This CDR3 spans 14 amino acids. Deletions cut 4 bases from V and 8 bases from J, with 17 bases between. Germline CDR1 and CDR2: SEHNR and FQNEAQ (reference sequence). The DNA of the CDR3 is TGTGCCAGCAGCTCCCTTGGGGCCCGAGAGGGCTACACCTTC. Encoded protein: CASSSLGAREGYTF.

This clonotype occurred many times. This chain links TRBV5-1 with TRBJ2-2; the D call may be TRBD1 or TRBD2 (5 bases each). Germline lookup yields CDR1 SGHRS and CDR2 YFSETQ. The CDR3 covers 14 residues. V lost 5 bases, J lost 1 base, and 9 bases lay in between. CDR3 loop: CASSRGRNTGELFF. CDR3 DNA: TGCGCCAGCAGTAGGGGACGGAACACCGGGGAGCTGTTTTTT.

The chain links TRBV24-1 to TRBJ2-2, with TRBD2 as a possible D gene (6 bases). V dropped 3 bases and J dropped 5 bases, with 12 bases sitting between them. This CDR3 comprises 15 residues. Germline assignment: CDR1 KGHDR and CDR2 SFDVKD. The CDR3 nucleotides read TGTGCCACCAGTGATAAACGGACTAAAACCGGGGAGCTGTTTTTT. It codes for CATSDKRTKTGELFF.

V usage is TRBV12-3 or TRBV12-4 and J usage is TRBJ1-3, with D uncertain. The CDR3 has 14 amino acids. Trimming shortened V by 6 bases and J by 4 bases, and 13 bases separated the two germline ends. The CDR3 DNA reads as TGTGCCAGCAGGTCTTCGGTGGGGGGAAACACCATATATTTT. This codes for CASRSSVGGNTIYF.